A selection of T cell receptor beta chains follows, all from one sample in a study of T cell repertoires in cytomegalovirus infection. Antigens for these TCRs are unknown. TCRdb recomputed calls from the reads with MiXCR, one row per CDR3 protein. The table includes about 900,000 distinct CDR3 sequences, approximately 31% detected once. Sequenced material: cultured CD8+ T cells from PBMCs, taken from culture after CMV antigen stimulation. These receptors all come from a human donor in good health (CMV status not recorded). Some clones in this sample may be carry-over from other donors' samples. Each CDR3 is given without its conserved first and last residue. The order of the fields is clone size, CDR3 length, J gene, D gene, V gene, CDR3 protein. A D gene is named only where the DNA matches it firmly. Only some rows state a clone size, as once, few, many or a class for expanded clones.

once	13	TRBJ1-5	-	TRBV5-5	ASSLAGFGNQPQH
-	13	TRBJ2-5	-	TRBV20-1	SARGGRGRWETQY
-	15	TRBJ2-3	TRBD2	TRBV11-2	ASSLNAGLAGEDTQY
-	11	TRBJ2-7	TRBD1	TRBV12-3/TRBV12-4	ASSGTGIYEQY
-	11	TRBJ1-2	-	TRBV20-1	SARGREGYGYT
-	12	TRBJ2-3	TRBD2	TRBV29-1	SVGLAGAGDTQY
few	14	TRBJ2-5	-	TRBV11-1	ASSLGGTATQETQY
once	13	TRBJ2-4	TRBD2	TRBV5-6	ASSVHLAGGGIQY
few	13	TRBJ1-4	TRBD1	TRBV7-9	ASSLPRGLEEKLF
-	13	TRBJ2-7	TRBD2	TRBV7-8	ASSPIGRRGDEQY
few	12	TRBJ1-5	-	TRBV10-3	ANLARGSRQPQH
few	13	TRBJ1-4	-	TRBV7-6	ASSLFAGDNEKLF
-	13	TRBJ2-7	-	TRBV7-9	ASSLRLAGPYEQY
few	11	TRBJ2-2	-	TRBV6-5	ASVVGDTGELF
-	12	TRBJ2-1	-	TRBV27	ASSLLPRGNEQF
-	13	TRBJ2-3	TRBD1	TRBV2	ASRQPGQFPHTQY
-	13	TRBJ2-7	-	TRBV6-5	ASSYGHHYFYEQY
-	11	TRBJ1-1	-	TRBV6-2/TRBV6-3	ASLWTANTEAF
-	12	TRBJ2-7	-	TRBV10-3	AISVDRDYYEQY
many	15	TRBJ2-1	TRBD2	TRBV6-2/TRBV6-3	ASSYDVGGSSYNEQF
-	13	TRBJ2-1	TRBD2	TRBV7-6	ASRLVGGSCNEQF
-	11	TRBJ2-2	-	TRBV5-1	ASSDIPTGELF
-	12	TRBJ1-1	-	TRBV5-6	ASSLDPDVTEAF
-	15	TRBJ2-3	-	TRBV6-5	ASSYPPGPRGPDTQY
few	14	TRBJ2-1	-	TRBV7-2	ASTAWGPRSYNEQF
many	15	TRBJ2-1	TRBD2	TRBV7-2	ASRTPSGLAGINEQF
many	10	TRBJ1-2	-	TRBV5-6	ASSDHRASYT
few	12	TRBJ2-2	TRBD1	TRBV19	ASGQGINTGELF
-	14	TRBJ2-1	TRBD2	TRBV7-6	ASSSLAGGPANEQF
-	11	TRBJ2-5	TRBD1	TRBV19	ASGQGMFETQY
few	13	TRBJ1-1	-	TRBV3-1	ASSQVVLMNTEAF
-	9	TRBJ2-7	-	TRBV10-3	AIRDTYEQY
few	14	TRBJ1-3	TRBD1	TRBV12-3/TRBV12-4	ASSFLGQGERNTIY
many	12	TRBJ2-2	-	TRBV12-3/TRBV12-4	ASSFLPGLGELF
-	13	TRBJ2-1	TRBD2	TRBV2	ASRVSGGRVNEQF
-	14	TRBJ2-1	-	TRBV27	ASSLHRQGGPGEQF
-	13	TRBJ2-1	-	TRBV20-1	SATRGGAPYNEQF
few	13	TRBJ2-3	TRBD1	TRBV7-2	ASSGDTGVTDTQY
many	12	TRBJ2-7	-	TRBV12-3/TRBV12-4	ASTSWDRNYEQY
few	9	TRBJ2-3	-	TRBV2	ASQREDTQY
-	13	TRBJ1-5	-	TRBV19	ASSIVPSPNQPQH
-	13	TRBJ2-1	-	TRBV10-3	ATSRDSDIYNEQF
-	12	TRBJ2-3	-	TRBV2	ASSATSGADTQY
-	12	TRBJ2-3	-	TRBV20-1	SARTKPSTDTQY
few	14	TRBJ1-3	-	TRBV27	ASSIRQPVPGNTIY
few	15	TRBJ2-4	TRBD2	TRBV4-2	ASSPGGAGGAKNIQY
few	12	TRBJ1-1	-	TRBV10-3	AIGGSKPNTEAF
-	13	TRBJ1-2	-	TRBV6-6	ASSYLAGANYGYT
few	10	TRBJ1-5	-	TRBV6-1	ASSATREPQH
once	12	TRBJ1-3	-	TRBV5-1	ASSQSTSGNTIY
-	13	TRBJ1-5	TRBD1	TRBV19	ASSPRGIGNQPQH
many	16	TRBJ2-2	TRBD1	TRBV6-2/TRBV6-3	ASSYPSDRGFYTGELF
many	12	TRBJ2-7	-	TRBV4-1	ASSPLGGIHEQY
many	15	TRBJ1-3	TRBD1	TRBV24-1	ATSDEGQGKAGNTIY
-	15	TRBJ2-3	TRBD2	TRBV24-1	ATSESFSGGAANTQY
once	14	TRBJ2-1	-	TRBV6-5	ASSYATALPYNEQF
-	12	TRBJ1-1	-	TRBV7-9	ASSPLRTVNEAF
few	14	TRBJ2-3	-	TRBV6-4	ASSDRGTPATDTQY
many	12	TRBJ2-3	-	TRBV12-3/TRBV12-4	ASSRTIALDTQY
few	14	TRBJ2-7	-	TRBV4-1	ASSPEVAGSTYEQY